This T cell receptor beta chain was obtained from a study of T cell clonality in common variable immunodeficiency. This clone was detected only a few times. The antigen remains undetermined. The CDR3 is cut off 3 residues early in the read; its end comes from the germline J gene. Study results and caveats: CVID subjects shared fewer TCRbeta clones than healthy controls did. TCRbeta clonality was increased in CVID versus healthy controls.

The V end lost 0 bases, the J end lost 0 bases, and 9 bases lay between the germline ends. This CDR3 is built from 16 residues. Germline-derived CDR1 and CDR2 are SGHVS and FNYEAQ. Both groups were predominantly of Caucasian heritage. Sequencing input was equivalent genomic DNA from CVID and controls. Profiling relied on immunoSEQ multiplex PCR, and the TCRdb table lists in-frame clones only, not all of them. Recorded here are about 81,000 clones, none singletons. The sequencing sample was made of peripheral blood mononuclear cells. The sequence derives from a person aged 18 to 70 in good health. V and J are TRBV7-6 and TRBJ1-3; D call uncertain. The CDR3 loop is CASSLAAGSSGNTIYF. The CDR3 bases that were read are TGTGCCAGCAGCTTAGCGGCAGGAAGCTCTGGAAACACC.